Listed here is a single T cell receptor beta chain. Its recognized antigen is unknown. No much larger clone is present one base from it, and per-base qualities are unavailable. The data are from a study of graft-versus-host responses after intestinal transplantation listed by TCRdb under 2021. Notes on the research overall: The transplants that recipients got were multivisceral, liver-intestinal, or isolated intestinal. Every recipient was given anti-thymocyte globulin induction, then maintenance tacrolimus and steroids for approximately 3 years. Bulk TCR-beta CDR3 sequencing was used to track graft-versus-host and host-versus-graft alloreactive T cell clones in the graft, circulation and bone marrow after intestinal transplantation. Alloreactive clones were identified by sequencing pre-transplant mixed lymphocyte reaction products and comparing these products with unstimulated pre-transplant donor and recipient T cells. Of the roughly 24 intestinal transplant recipients enrolled in the cohort, one of whom was a retransplant, a few patients without pretransplant specimens were excluded. Donor T cell macrochimerism was defined as a peak of at least 4% donor T cells among recipient peripheral blood mononuclear cells. Rather than going through the commercial service, samples from three later patients were sequenced in-house on an Illumina MiSeq and processed with MiXCR. What the study reported, not specific to this receptor: GvH clones were detected in recipient bone marrow, and some of these GvH clones were observed earlier in ileal mucosa or blood, consistent with an intestinal mucosal origin. In patients with donor T cell macrochimerism, the allografts had high GvH to HvG T cell clonal ratios. The relatively low number and heterogeneity of intestinal transplant patients limited the conclusions. Early after transplant, peak levels of circulating GvH clones were found to be associated with declines in HvG clones.

Receptors were amplified or captured by the immunoSEQ multiplex PCR assay. For most patients, genomic DNA was isolated using the Qiagen DNeasy Blood and Tissue Kit and was shipped frozen to Adaptive Biotechnologies for TCR sequencing. For most patients, genomic DNA was subjected to high-throughput TCR-beta CDR3 sequencing by Adaptive Biotechnologies. On the study's bioinformatics: TCR sequencing data were retrieved from Adaptive's ImmunoSEQ software for 15 to 20 patients, whereas three other patients were processed with MiXCR and VDJtools. To correct CD4 versus CD8 sorting errors, any sequence found in both subsets at a frequency ratio below 5:1 was removed. Because the origin of CDR3 nucleotide sequences shared between donor and recipient could not be assigned, those sequences were removed. At least 2-fold expansion over unstimulated cells and a minimum CFSE-low frequency of 0.002% (template counts) or 0.001% (read counts) were required for clones to be classified as alloreactive. Clones detected in sequenced pre-transplant spleen, lymph node, or MLR CFSE-low populations of the donor or recipient were defined as mappable. The cumulative frequency of alloreactive clones was calculated as a percentage of all sequences, weighted by copy number. TCRdb's version of the immuneACCESS table is confined to in-frame rearrangements and falls short of the full clone set. An unresolved V gene accounts for under half of the shortfall where checked; the remainder is of unknown origin. That table gives V, J and clone size, and the DNA gave D and trimming. Across this sample there are tens of thousands of clones, with about 93% seen only once. More than 1.5% of the sample is in the top ten clones.

This specimen's time point label, interpreted: cells obtained before transplantation from donor or recipient. CD3+CD4+ and CD3+CD8+ populations were FACS-sorted from unstimulated pre-transplant donor and recipient cells taken from spleen or lymph nodes. The germline V and J ends show losses of 4 bases and 2 bases respectively, and no gene match explains 13 bases of the junction. The CDR3 contains 18 residues, cysteine and phenylalanine counted. Only the CDR3 region is kept as DNA, spanning 54 bases read in frame from base 1. According to the germline V gene (reference sequence), CDR1 reads SGHNT and CDR2 reads YYREEE.

Sequencing used unstimulated CD8+ T cells sorted from spleen or lymph node cells, obtained before intestinal transplant. The rearrangement joined TRBV5-4 to TRBJ2-3; the central 10 bases match TRBD2. The TCR sequence derives from a human donor who received an intestinal transplant. The nucleotide sequence reads TGTGCCAGCAGCCTCACGGGGATAGCGGGGGGACTCACAGATACGCAGTATTTT. Its protein product is CASSLTGIAGGLTDTQYF.